These 3 T cell receptor beta chains were sequenced from one sample in a study of regulatory T cells in long-lasting Graves disease. Arm-PCR of CDR3 regions and iRepertoire HTBI primers were used to build TCR beta libraries. TCRdb re-called the multiplex PCR reads through MiXCR, storing one row per CDR3 protein. The top ten hold around 12% of the sample, which has around 430,000 distinct CDR3 sequences, approximately 23% seen once. Time point defined: persistent/refractory GD, antithyroid drugs over 5 years with positive TRAb. Preparation of the TCR library used RNA extracted from PBMCs. Sequenced material: peripheral blood mononuclear cells (PBMCs), taken when the disease was refractory, from a patient treated with antithyroid drugs. The receptors were sampled from a female donor with Graves disease.

The rearrangement joins TRBV28 to TRBJ2-3, with D perhaps TRBD2 (6 bases). Per germline, CDR1 MDHEN and CDR2 SYDVKM. Trimming pared 5 bases from V and 2 bases from J, leaving 11 bases between. The CDR3 contains 14 residues. The CDR3 is CASSPRGYTDTQYF. CDR3 in DNA: TGTGCCAGCAGTCCACGGGGGTACACAGATACGCAGTATTTT. The variable domain in full, with the rest retrieved from reference TRBV28 and TRBJ2-3, is DVKVTQSSRYLVKRTGEKVFLECVQDMDHENMFWYRQDPGLGLRLIYFSYDVKMKEKGDIPEGYSVSREKKERFSLILESASTNQTSMYLCASSPRGYTDTQYFGPGTRLTVL.

At least ten counts were recorded for this clonotype. The rearrangement uses TRBV29-1 and TRBJ1-1, with D possibly matching TRBD1 (6 bases). CDR1 and CDR2 (germline): SQVTM, ANQGSEA. This CDR3 is built from 14 residues. The V end was cut by 7 bases, the J end by 4 bases, with 19 bases between. CDR3 in amino acids: CSAQLQGGGTEAFF. The CDR3 coding sequence is TGCAGCGCCCAATTGCAGGGAGGGGGCACTGAAGCTTTCTTT.

The chain links TRBV18 to TRBJ1-2, with D possibly TRBD1 on 5 matching bases. CDR3 size: 14 residues. The germline gives CDR1 KGHSH, CDR2 LQKENI. Trimming took 1 base from V and 8 from J, leaving 14 bases between them. The CDR3 spells CASSPLAGNDGYTF. The CDR3 DNA reads as TGTGCCAGCTCACCACTAGCAGGGAACGACGGCTACACCTTC.